This T cell receptor (beta chain) was sequenced in a study of blood T cell repertoires in COVID-19. On the study more broadly: Samples came from the United States, Italy and Spain, spanning acute and convalescent COVID-19. T cells, B-cell-depleted T cells, or PBMCs supplied cDNA or gDNA.

V dropped 0 bases and J dropped 1 base, with 10 bases sitting between them. The CDR3 is made up of 16 amino acids. Germline CDR1 and CDR2: LNHDA and SQIVND (reference sequence). In the original analysis: Estimates of nucleated cell counts were drawn from the amplification of reference gene primers. This table comes from immunoSEQ multiplex PCR, and its TCRdb copy is limited to in-frame clones, with some not included. Clone size and the V and J calls come from that table; the DNA yielded D and trimming. Of around 100,000 clones listed, around 66% are singletons. This clonotype originated in a man at least 80 years old with acute or convalescent COVID-19. The chain joins TRBV19 to TRBJ2-4; no clear D gene. Sequenced material: peripheral blood. This CDR3 is CASSIDVPRAKNIQYF. For the CDR3, the DNA is TGTGCCAGTAGTATAGATGTGCCCCGGGCCAAAAACATTCAGTACTTC.